This T cell receptor (beta chain) was recovered during a study of CD8 T cells in Susac syndrome. This CDR3 spans 14 amino acids. In germline, CDR1 is SGHVS, CDR2 FQNEAQ. V was clipped by 4 bases and J by 5 bases, with 14 bases between them. TCR beta was sequenced from blood CD8+ and CD4+ T cells. RNA totalling about 0.5 to 1 ug underwent reverse transcription with random hexamers. Amplification of the TCR beta CDR3 was carried out by immunoSEQ multiplex PCR, which spanned a total of 54 Vbeta and 13 Jbeta segments. One entry per CDR3 protein, called by TCRdb with MiXCR from the immunoSEQ multiplex PCR reads. This sample has about 80,000 distinct CDR3 sequences, with 85% to 95% found just once.

Sequencing used CD8+ T cells from PBMCs. The V call is TRBV7-8, the J call TRBJ2-5; D is uncertain. The receptor was isolated from a human donor in good health. This chain's CDR3 is CASSSFRGLETQYF. In DNA form, the CDR3 reads TGTGCCAGCAGCTCGTTCCGTGGTCTGGAGACCCAGTACTTC.